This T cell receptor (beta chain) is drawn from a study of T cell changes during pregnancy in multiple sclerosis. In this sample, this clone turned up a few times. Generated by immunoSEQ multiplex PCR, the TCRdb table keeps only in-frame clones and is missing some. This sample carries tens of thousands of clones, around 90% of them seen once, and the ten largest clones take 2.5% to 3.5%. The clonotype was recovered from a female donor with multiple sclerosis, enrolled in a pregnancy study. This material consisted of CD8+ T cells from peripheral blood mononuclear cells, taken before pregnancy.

As DNA, the CDR3 is TGTGCCAGCAGTGAATTTTGGACAGGGATTGGGAGCAATCAGCCCCAGCATTTT. Translation gives CASSEFWTGIGSNQPQHF. The V call is TRBV6-1, the J call TRBJ1-5, with 8 positions matching TRBD1. V was pared by 2 bases and J by 1 base, with 10 bases of the junction left unmatched. The length of the CDR3 is 18 residues. Germline V lookup: CDR1 MNHNS, CDR2 SASEGT.